Each of the 25 T cell receptor beta chains below was sequenced from the same sample in a study of blood T cells in healthy people across ages. It was with a sample-barcoded 5' primer and a J-beta primer mix that a second PCR of roughly 6 to 12 cycles was run. TCRdb recomputed calls from the 5' RACE reads with MiXCR, one row per CDR3 protein. The table lists about 1,600,000 distinct CDR3 sequences, 42% of them singletons. Sequencing was done on a sample of blood. The receptor source for this set is a woman aged 18-29 years in good health.

This clonotype was found a few times. Here the CDR3 DNA reads TGTGCCAGCACTCGCCCAGGGGCGATGAACACTGAAGCTTTCTTT. Translation gives CASTRPGAMNTEAFF. The rearrangement uses TRBV3-1 and TRBJ1-1, with D possibly TRBD1 on 6 matching bases. Germline V gives CDR1 LGHDT, CDR2 YNNKEL (reference sequence). The CDR3 is 15 residues long. V lost 7 bases to trimming and J lost 0 bases, with 15 bases between them.

V and J are TRBV6-4 and TRBJ2-5, with 10 bases lining up with TRBD2. The germline V gene has CDR1 MRHNA and CDR2 SNTAGT. V lost 5 bases to trimming and J lost 11 bases; unmatched junction nucleotides: 14. The CDR3 is 15 amino acids. The CDR3 DNA reads as TGTGCCAGCAGTCCTCAGCGGGAGGGTGGGAATGAGCAGTACTTC. It yields the protein CASSPQREGGNEQYF.

The rearrangement joins TRBV10-3 to TRBJ1-2, with a weak D call TRBD1 (5 bases). Between the trimmed V and J ends, which lost 7 bases and 8 bases, there was a span of 17 bases. CDR1 ENHRY and CDR2 SYGVKD come from the germline V gene. CDR3 length: 13 residues. The CDR3 DNA reads as TGTGCCATCAAGCAAGGGGCCCCTGGAGGCTACACCTTC. Translated, it gives CAIKQGAPGGYTF.

The CDR3 bases are TGCGCCAGCAGCATCCGGGACAGCTCCTACAATGAGCAGTTCTTC. Its protein is CASSIRDSSYNEQFF. V usage is TRBV5-1 and J usage is TRBJ2-1, with 7 bases that match TRBD1. V gave up 4 bases and J gave up 0 bases; unmatched junction bases: 4. CDR3 length: 15 residues. CDR1 and CDR2 from the germline V gene are SGHRS and YFSETQ.

CDR3: CASSLRTPNTEAFF. CDR3 sequence (DNA): TGTGCCAGCAGTTTAAGGACACCTAACACTGAAGCTTTCTTT. This sequence joins TRBV27 and TRBJ1-1; D is possibly TRBD1 (5 bases). Germline CDR1 and CDR2: MNHEY and SMNVEV (reference sequence). The CDR3 contains 14 residues. With 2 bases removed from V and 2 bases from J, the gap between germline ends came to 9 bases.

This clonotype was counted only a few times. The chain recombines TRBV20-1 with TRBJ2-7, with D uncertain. Deletions cut 2 bases from V and 5 bases from J, with 10 bases between. Germline lookup yields CDR1 DFQATT and CDR2 SNEGSKA (reference sequence). CDR3 length: 12 amino acids. The CDR3 DNA reads TGCAGTGCTAGATCAGATGGACACGAGCAGTACTTC. Encoded protein: CSARSDGHEQYF.

This clonotype was seen more than once but under ten times. The gene calls are TRBV7-8 and TRBJ1-6; a weak D match, TRBD1 (6 bases). The germline V and J ends were trimmed by 3 bases and 8 bases, with 17 bases remaining between them. Germline V gene data show CDR1 as SGHVS and CDR2 as FQNEAQ. The CDR3 totals 16 residues. The DNA for the CDR3 is TGTGCCAGCAGCTTTACAGGGCTCCGCACCGATTCACCCCTCCACTTT. Residues: CASSFTGLRTDSPLHF.

The sample holds a few counts of this clonotype. The chain uses TRBV11-2 and TRBJ1-4, with D uncertain. Germline V gene data show CDR1 as SGHAT and CDR2 as FQNNGV. V dropped 7 bases and J dropped 3 bases, with 15 bases sitting between them. The CDR3 has 15 amino acids. As DNA, the CDR3 is TGTGCCAGCACCCGGACGGTGGGATCTAATGAAAAACTGTTTTTT. Amino acids: CASTRTVGSNEKLFF.

There are many counts of this clonotype. In nucleotides, the CDR3 is TGTGCCAGCAGCCTCCTCGGGACTAACTCCTACGAGCAGTACTTC. This sequence encodes CASSLLGTNSYEQYF. This rearrangement joins TRBV6-6 to TRBJ2-7; TRBD2 matches 7 bases. Germline loops: CDR1 MNHNY, CDR2 SVGAGI (reference sequence). This CDR3 region has 15 residues. The junction had 8 bases not matched to a gene; V was cut back by 6 bases and J by 0 bases.

The chain combines TRBV6-2 or TRBV6-3 with TRBJ2-3; 8 nucleotides agree with TRBD2. CDR1 and CDR2 from the germline V gene are MNHEY and SVGEGT. This CDR3 is built from 14 residues. V lost 9 bases, J lost 6 bases, and 11 bases stayed unmatched. The DNA of the CDR3 is TGTGCCAGTCGGGAGCGGGGGCCCGGTGATACGCAGTATTTT. Protein: CASRERGPGDTQYF.

The chain combines TRBV10-3 with TRBJ2-7, with a possible D match to TRBD1 (7 bases). Germline values: CDR1 ENHRY, CDR2 SYGVKD. This CDR3 is built from 15 residues. The V end was cut by 3 bases, the J end by 1 base, with 13 bases between. CDR3 loop: CAISDQGGGSYEQYF. CDR3 bases: TGTGCCATCAGTGACCAGGGGGGTGGATCCTACGAGCAGTACTTC.

The chain carries TRBV2 and TRBJ1-3, with 11 bases fitting TRBD1. The CDR3 has 15 residues. With V trimmed by 10 bases and J by 3 bases, 8 bases remained unmatched. Germline V gene data show CDR1 as SNHLY and CDR2 as FYNNEI. The DNA for the CDR3 is TGTGCCACCCTAGGACAGGGGGCGCGTGGAAACACCATATATTTT. This encodes CATLGQGARGNTIYF.

The chain is built from TRBV12-5 and TRBJ2-2, with 10 bases fitting TRBD1. The germline V gene encodes CDR1 LGHNT and CDR2 FRNRAP. V was pared by 5 bases and J by 6 bases, with 3 bases of the junction left unmatched. This CDR3 region has 14 residues. The CDR3, as DNA: TGTGCTAGTGGTCCCGGGACAGGGGCCGGGGAGCTGTTTTTT. It encodes CASGPGTGAGELFF.

This chain joins TRBV6-1 and TRBJ1-2; 8 bases fit TRBD1. Germline CDR1 MNHNS, CDR2 SASEGT. The V segment lost 3 bases and the J segment 5 bases; nucleotides outside the gene matches: 5. The CDR3 sequence is 14 residues long. The CDR3 region has the DNA TGTGCCAGCAGTGACAGGGGGCGCTTGTATGGCTACACCTTC. As protein: CASSDRGRLYGYTF.

This chain connects TRBV20-1 to TRBJ2-3, with 7 bases fitting TRBD2. In germline, CDR1 is DFQATT, CDR2 SNEGSKA (reference sequence). The CDR3 has 15 amino acids. The junction had 5 bases not matched to a gene; V was cut back by 2 bases and J by 0 bases. In DNA form, the CDR3 reads TGCAGTGCTAGACTAGCGGACCCTAGCACAGATACGCAGTATTTT. Translating gives CSARLADPSTDTQYF.

This clonotype appeared a few times. The chain carries TRBV20-1 and TRBJ2-3; tentative D call: TRBD1 (6 bases). This CDR3 comprises 14 residues. Germline-derived CDR1 and CDR2 are DFQATT and SNEGSKA (reference sequence). Trimming pared 6 bases from V and 0 bases from J, leaving 13 bases between. The CDR3 region has the DNA TGCAGTGCCCAAGTAGGGGGTAGCACAGATACGCAGTATTTT. It encodes CSAQVGGSTDTQYF.

The CDR3 DNA is TGTGCCAGCAAGCTCCTAGCGGGGGACACCGGGGAGCTGTTTTTT. It codes for CASKLLAGDTGELFF. This chain uses TRBV12-3 or TRBV12-4 with TRBJ2-2; 10 bases fit TRBD2. This CDR3 spans 15 amino acids. The V and J ends lost 7 bases and 3 bases, in that order; junction bases with no gene match: 5.

A few counts support this clonotype. V is TRBV20-1 and J is TRBJ2-7; D not resolved. The germline V gene encodes CDR1 DFQATT and CDR2 SNEGSKA (reference sequence). Trimming took 6 bases from V and 6 from J, leaving 15 bases between them. The CDR3 is 12 residues long. CDR3 bases: TGCAGTGCCCCCTCGCAGGCCCGCGAGCAGTACTTC. Its protein is CSAPSQAREQYF.

The chain joins TRBV6-5 to TRBJ2-7; D unresolved. From germline, CDR1 is MNHEY and CDR2 SVGAGI. With 2 bases removed from V and 7 bases from J, the gap between germline ends came to 12 bases. The CDR3 extends over 13 amino acids. The CDR3 DNA reads TGTGCCAGCAGTTACGGGGAATACAATGAGCAGTACTTC. Translation gives CASSYGEYNEQYF.

The sample holds a few counts of this clonotype. This chain links TRBV6-2 or TRBV6-3 with TRBJ1-5, with D tentatively TRBD1 (5 bases). The germline V gene encodes CDR1 MNHEY and CDR2 SVGEGT. The CDR3 has 13 residues. V was shortened by 8 bases and J by 3 bases, with 11 bases between the two germline ends. The CDR3 protein is CASSGHLNQPQHF. CDR3 bases: TGTGCCAGCTCTGGACACCTCAATCAGCCCCAGCATTTT.

This chain joins TRBV12-5 and TRBJ2-1; D unresolved. In germline, CDR1 is LGHNT, CDR2 FRNRAP. CDR3 length equals 14 residues. V lost 5 bases and J lost 10, with 18 bases in between. The CDR3 sequence: CASGVEQEMREQFF. CDR3 sequence (DNA): TGTGCTAGTGGTGTGGAGCAAGAAATGAGGGAGCAGTTCTTC.

The chain recombines TRBV11-2 with TRBJ2-7; the D is unclear. Between the trimmed V and J ends, which lost 2 bases and 4 bases, there was a span of 12 bases. CDR3 length: 14 amino acids. Germline CDR1 and CDR2: SGHAT and FQNNGV. The CDR3 region is CASSLLIPFYEQYF. CDR3 in DNA: TGTGCCAGCAGCTTACTAATCCCTTTTTACGAGCAGTACTTC.

The V and J genes are TRBV21-1 and TRBJ2-4; no check of the table's D call, TRBD1, against the DNA was made. With the DNA end fitting TRBJ2-5 better, the J assignment may be wrong. TRBV21-1 is a documented pseudogene. This CDR3 comprises 18 residues. Here the CDR3 reads CASSKEMGDRGLQETQYF. CDR3 nucleotides: TGTGCCAGCAGCAAAGAGATGGGGGACAGGGGACTCCAAGAGACCCAGTACTTC.

This sequence joins TRBV6-1 and TRBJ2-3; D gene uncertain. Trimming took off 6 bases at V and 6 bases at J, with 16 bases between the two ends. Germline V gene lookup returns CDR1 MNHNS and CDR2 SASEGT. The CDR3 totals 14 residues. The CDR3 DNA reads TGTGCCAGCAGCCCTAGTGAATGGCCGGATACGCAGTATTTT. Encoded protein: CASSPSEWPDTQYF.

This clonotype has at least ten counts. CDR3 DNA: TGTGCCAGCAGCCCTGACTCTGGGGCCAACGTCCTGACTTTC. Translation: CASSPDSGANVLTF. The chain is built from TRBV27 and TRBJ2-6; unclear D gene. The germline gives CDR1 MNHEY, CDR2 SMNVEV (reference sequence). This CDR3 is 14 amino acids long. Trimming took off 6 bases at V and 0 bases at J, with 6 bases between the two ends.